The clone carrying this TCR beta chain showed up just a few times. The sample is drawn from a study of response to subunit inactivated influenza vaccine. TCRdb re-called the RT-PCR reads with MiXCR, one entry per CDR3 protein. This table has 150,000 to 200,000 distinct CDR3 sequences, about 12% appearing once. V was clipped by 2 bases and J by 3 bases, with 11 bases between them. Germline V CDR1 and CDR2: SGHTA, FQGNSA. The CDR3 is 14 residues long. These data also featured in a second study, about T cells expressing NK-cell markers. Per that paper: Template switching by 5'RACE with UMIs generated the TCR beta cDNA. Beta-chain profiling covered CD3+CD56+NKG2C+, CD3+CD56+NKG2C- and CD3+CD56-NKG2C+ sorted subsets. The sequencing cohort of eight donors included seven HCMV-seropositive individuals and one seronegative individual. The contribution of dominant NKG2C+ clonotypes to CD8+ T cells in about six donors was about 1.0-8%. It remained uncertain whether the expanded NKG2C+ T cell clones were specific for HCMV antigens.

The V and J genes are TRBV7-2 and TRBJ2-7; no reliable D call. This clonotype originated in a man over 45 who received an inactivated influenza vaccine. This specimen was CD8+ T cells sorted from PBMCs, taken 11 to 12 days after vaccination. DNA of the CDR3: TGTGCCAGCAGCTTATCGCCTGAAAACTACGAGCAGTACTTC. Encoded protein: CASSLSPENYEQYF.